This TCR beta chain was recovered during a study of cytomegalovirus exposure and HLA in healthy donors. Per germline, CDR1 MNHEY and CDR2 SVGAGI. Trimming shortened V by 0 bases and J by 7 bases, and 6 bases separated the two germline ends. The CDR3 has 12 residues. The PCR contained 60 Vbeta and 13 Jbeta primers. Using immunoSEQ multiplex PCR, the repertoire was profiled, and TCRdb retains in-frame clones only, with some absent. This table has tens of thousands of clones, around 66% appearing once. The receptor's source is a man in his sixties in good health and CMV-seropositive. The sequenced sample was PBMCs. This chain links TRBV6-5 with TRBJ1-1, with D perhaps matching TRBD1 (5 bases). Here the CDR3 DNA reads TGTGCCAGCAGTTACTCGGGGCATGAAGCTTTCTTT. This encodes CASSYSGHEAFF.